This TCR beta chain was recorded in a study of T-cell memory formation after mild COVID-19. MiXCR, applied by TCRdb to the 5' RACE reads, yields one record per CDR3 protein. This sample yields about 29,000 distinct CDR3 sequences, of which less than 15% are seen a single time; around 15% belongs to the top ten. CDR1 SEHNR and CDR2 FQNEAQ come from the germline V gene (reference sequence). The CDR3 sequence is 19 residues long. V shed 6 bases and J shed 0 bases, with 24 bases lying between them. This clonotype was seen repeatedly, ten times or more. This chain links TRBV7-9 with TRBJ2-4; D may be TRBD1 or TRBD2 (6 bases each). The sample comprised PBMCs or a T cell subset sorted from them (not recorded which). The source of this sequence is an adult woman who had mild COVID-19 (a few samples of this study predate the infection). Cell type and time point are not known. The CDR3 protein is CASSQGSRRDTVAKNIQYF. CDR3 DNA: TGTGCCAGCAGTCAAGGGAGCCGGAGGGACACGGTAGCCAAAAACATTCAGTACTTC.